The 19 T cell receptor beta chains listed next were all sequenced from one sample in a study of vaccination effects on CD4 cells after COVID-19. ViraFEST expansion of antigen-specific CD4+ T cells with viral peptide pools preceded sequencing. At the end of about 9 days of culture, CD4+ T cells were isolated. Their SARS-CoV-2 infection, verified by PCR, occurred between March and December 2020. These receptors' antigens are unknown. This table comes from immunoSEQ multiplex PCR, and its TCRdb copy is limited to in-frame clones, with some not included. The sample gives under 80,000 clones, 73% of which show up once; around 5% is in the top ten. The sample in question was CD4+ T cells from PBMCs cultured with HIV peptides, obtained before COVID-19 vaccination. Subset here: HIV-1 Nef peptide pool negative control/reference culture. These receptors originate from a human donor who had a prior SARS-CoV-2 infection.

The chain uses TRBV5-1 and TRBJ2-2, with 10 bases lining up with TRBD2. Trimming took 5 bases from V and 1 from J; bases not matched to a gene: 5. CDR1 and CDR2 (germline): SGHRS, YFSETQ. This CDR3 contains 16 residues. The CDR3 protein is CASRQTSGVNTGELFF. In nucleotides, the CDR3 is TGCGCCAGCAGGCAAACTAGCGGGGTGAACACCGGGGAGCTGTTTTTT.

The CDR3: CASSVGAYEQYF. The CDR3, as DNA: TGTGCCAGCAGCGTGGGTGCCTACGAGCAGTACTTC. The chain recombines TRBV5-4 with TRBJ2-7; D gene uncertain. The CDR3 is made up of 12 amino acids. V dropped 4 bases and J dropped 2 bases, with 7 bases sitting between them. Germline V CDR1 and CDR2: SGHNT, YYREEE (reference sequence).

J is TRBJ1-2 and V is TRBV5-1; TRBD1 matches 7 bases. The CDR3 has 15 residues. Germline V gene sequence: CDR1 SGHRS, CDR2 YFSETQ. The ends lost 6 bases at V and 9 bases at J; junction bases unmatched: 17. The CDR3 DNA follows: TGCGCCAGCAACCGCATTACCGGGACAGCCGCCAGCTACACCTTC. It is translated as CASNRITGTAASYTF.

The chain joins TRBV5-6 to TRBJ1-1, with 9 positions matching TRBD1. With V trimmed by 4 bases and J by 4 bases, 2 bases remained unmatched. There are 13 residues in the CDR3. The germline CDR1 and CDR2 sequences are SGHDT and YYEEEE. This CDR3 is CASSKTGGTEAFF. The CDR3 DNA is TGTGCCAGCAGCAAGACAGGGGGCACTGAAGCTTTCTTT.

This chain links TRBV6-2 or TRBV6-3 with TRBJ2-5; 9 bases map to TRBD2. The ends lost 1 base at V and 4 bases at J; junction bases unmatched: 7. This CDR3 comprises 16 residues. The germline V gene has CDR1 MNHEY and CDR2 SVGEGT. CDR3 loop: CASSYFAGGRGETQYF. Here the CDR3 DNA reads TGTGCCAGCAGTTACTTTGCGGGAGGGCGCGGAGAGACCCAGTACTTC.

V and J are TRBV30 and TRBJ1-2, with D uncertain. CDR3 size: 15 residues. V was trimmed by 1 base and J by 2 bases, leaving 14 bases between them. Germline CDR1 is GTSNPN and CDR2 is SVGIG (reference sequence). DNA for the CDR3: TGTGCCTGGAGTGCTTATTCAGGTTGGAACTATGGCTACACCTTC. This encodes CAWSAYSGWNYGYTF.

This chain links TRBV27 with TRBJ2-3; no definite D call. The CDR3 is made up of 17 amino acids. V dropped 1 base and J dropped 8 bases, with 22 bases sitting between them. The germline V gene encodes CDR1 MNHEY and CDR2 SMNVEV (reference sequence). This CDR3 reads CASSLFPSGSPPSTQYF. The CDR3 DNA sequence: TGTGCCAGCAGTTTATTCCCCTCCGGTTCCCCTCCTTCTACGCAGTATTTT.

The V and J genes are TRBV6-1 and TRBJ2-3; 11 bases line up with TRBD2. This CDR3 comprises 15 residues. V was clipped by 4 bases and J by 1 base; unmatched bases: 1. In germline, CDR1 is MNHNS, CDR2 SASEGT. The CDR3 here is CASSVAGGGTDTQYF. The CDR3 nucleotides read TGTGCCAGCAGTGTAGCGGGGGGGGGCACAGATACGCAGTATTTT.

The chain is built from TRBV28 and TRBJ2-1, with TRBD2 matching 8 bases. Trimming removed 2 bases from V and 5 bases from J; junction bases left unmatched: 5. The CDR3 is 15 residues long. Germline loops: CDR1 MDHEN, CDR2 SYDVKM. The CDR3 protein is CASSLPLAGNNEQFF. As DNA, the CDR3 is TGTGCCAGCAGTTTACCTCTAGCGGGCAACAATGAGCAGTTCTTC. Looking up the rest from reference TRBV28 and TRBJ2-1 gives the full variable domain: DVKVTQSSRYLVKRTGEKVFLECVQDMDHENMFWYRQDPGLGLRLIYFSYDVKMKEKGDIPEGYSVSREKKERFSLILESASTNQTSMYLCASSLPLAGNNEQFFGPGTRLTVL.

The rearrangement joins TRBV29-1 to TRBJ2-3; the D gene is possibly TRBD2 (6 bases). The V and J ends lost 3 bases and 2 bases respectively, with 9 bases between them. The CDR3 contains 13 residues. Germline-derived CDR1 and CDR2 are SQVTM and ANQGSEA. CDR3: CSVDPSATDTQYF. The CDR3 nucleotides are TGCAGCGTTGACCCTAGCGCCACAGATACGCAGTATTTT.

This chain's CDR3 is CASSPPTSGNEQFF. CDR3 DNA sequence: TGTGCCAGCTCACCCCCGACTAGCGGCAATGAGCAGTTCTTC. This chain joins TRBV18 and TRBJ2-1; TRBD2 aligns across 9 bases. This CDR3 comprises 14 residues. The V segment lost 3 bases and the J segment 6 bases; nucleotides outside the gene matches: 3. Germline lookup yields CDR1 KGHSH and CDR2 LQKENI.

The V call is TRBV10-3, the J call TRBJ2-3; TRBD2 agrees at 15 bases. The germline V gene encodes CDR1 ENHRY and CDR2 SYGVKD. Trimming took 3 bases from V and 8 from J; bases not matched to a gene: 12. The CDR3 loop spans 18 amino acids. In DNA, the CDR3 is TGTGCCATCAGTGACTCCCGGGGACTAGCGGGGGGCTTTGGTACGCAGTATTTT. It is translated as CAISDSRGLAGGFGTQYF.

This clone appeared once. This chain uses TRBV7-2 with TRBJ2-2; D gene uncertain. Trimming stripped 5 bases from V and 2 bases from J, with 6 bases between. This CDR3 is 13 amino acids long. The germline gives CDR1 SGHTA, CDR2 FQGNSA. CDR3 sequence (DNA): TGTGCCAGCAGCCCGGTTAACACCGGGGAGCTGTTTTTT. This codes for CASSPVNTGELFF. The entire variable domain, with the rest obtained from reference TRBV7-2 and TRBJ2-2, is as follows: GAGVSQSPSNKVTEKGKDVELRCDPISGHTALYWYRQSLGQGLEFLIYFQGNSAPDKSGLPSDRFSAERTGGSVSTLTIQRTQQEDSAVYLCASSPVNTGELFFGEGSRLTVL.

V usage is TRBV24-1 and J usage is TRBJ2-3, with D maybe TRBD1 (6 bases). CDR1 and CDR2 (germline): KGHDR, SFDVKD. CDR3 size: 17 residues. V lost 2 bases to trimming and J lost 0 bases, with 14 bases between them. The CDR3 region has the DNA TGTGCCACCAGTGATTCATTCGGACAGATTAGCACAGATACGCAGTATTTT. It encodes CATSDSFGQISTDTQYF.

The chain is built from TRBV29-1 and TRBJ2-1, with D possibly matching TRBD2 (6 bases). Trimming cost V 7 bases and J 3 bases, with 13 bases left between them. CDR3 size: 13 residues. CDR1 is SQVTM and CDR2 is ANQGSEA in the germline V gene. The DNA of the CDR3 is TGCAGCGCAAGCGGGCTTAACTACAATGAGCAGTTCTTC. As protein: CSASGLNYNEQFF.

The sample holds many counts of this clone. J is TRBJ2-7 and V is TRBV2; the D gene is possibly TRBD1 (5 bases). This CDR3 is built from 14 residues. Trimming cost V 6 bases and J 2 bases, with 14 bases left between them. Per germline, CDR1 SNHLY and CDR2 FYNNEI. CDR3 region: CASSRQRPPYEQYF. For the CDR3, the DNA is TGTGCCAGCAGCCGACAGAGACCTCCCTACGAGCAGTACTTC.

This clone showed up just a few times. DNA for the CDR3: TGTGCCAGCAGTTTCCGACAGGTTAGAACTGAAGCTTTCTTT. This translates into CASSFRQVRTEAFF. The chain has TRBV6-6 and TRBJ1-1; D possibly corresponds to TRBD1 (6 bases). The CDR3 extends over 14 amino acids. Per the germline V gene, CDR1 is MNHNY and CDR2 is SVGAGI (reference sequence). V was shortened by 4 bases and J by 5 bases, with 14 bases between the two germline ends.

The chain joins TRBV20-1 to TRBJ1-2; D gene uncertain. Trimming cost V 3 bases and J 4 bases, with 9 bases left between them. This CDR3 is 12 amino acids long. Per germline, CDR1 DFQATT and CDR2 SNEGSKA (reference sequence). The CDR3 coding sequence is TGCAGTGCTAGTGGGCCTAGCTATGGCTACACCTTC. Its protein is CSASGPSYGYTF.

This rearrangement joins TRBV7-2 to TRBJ2-1; TRBD2 matches 7 bases. This CDR3 comprises 16 residues. Germline lookup yields CDR1 SGHTA and CDR2 FQGNSA. V shed 1 base, J shed 4 bases, and the junction held 7 bases outside the gene matches. The CDR3 DNA reads as TGTGCCAGCAGCTTAGGAGGGACCGGGGGGTACAATGAGCAGTTCTTC. Amino acid sequence: CASSLGGTGGYNEQFF.